The entry below describes one T cell receptor beta chain. These data originate in a study of blood T cell repertoires in COVID-19. Whole-study context: The analysed material was cDNA or gDNA that came from T cells, B-cell-depleted T cells, or PBMCs.

The CDR3 spans 14 residues. The germline V gene encodes CDR1 GTSNPN and CDR2 SVGIG (reference sequence). Trimming at V came to 0 bases and at J to 7 bases, leaving 6 bases not matched to a gene. Data came from immunoSEQ multiplex PCR; TCRdb stores just in-frame clones and leaves some out. In the table there are 250,000 to 350,000 clones, about nine tenths of which are singletons. The source is a young woman with COVID-19, enrolled during active disease. The sequencing sample was made of peripheral blood. The gene calls are TRBV30 and TRBJ2-1; TRBD2 matches 7 bases. The CDR3: CAWSVGWGGNEQFF. The CDR3, as DNA: TGTGCCTGGAGTGTGGGCTGGGGGGGAAATGAGCAGTTCTTC.